This paragraph covers one TCR beta chain sequence. CDR1 and CDR2 from the germline V gene are KGHDR and SFDVKD. This CDR3 is built from 12 residues. Between the trimmed V and J ends, which lost 5 bases and 11 bases, there was a span of 14 bases. This specimen belongs to a study of blood T cell repertoires in COVID-19. As for the study in general: Sites in the United States, Italy and Spain provided acute and convalescent COVID-19 samples. T cells, B-cell-depleted T cells, or PBMCs supplied cDNA or gDNA.

As originally analysed: The authors estimated nucleated cell counts from reference gene primer amplification. Repertoires were generated with immunoSEQ multiplex PCR, while TCRdb's copy carries only in-frame clones and drops some. Clone size and V and J calls were adopted from that table, with D and trimming inferred from the DNA. The sample yields under 250,000 clones, 80% to 85% seen once. The material sequenced was peripheral blood. The clonotype was recovered from a man aged 50-60 years with active or convalescent COVID-19. J is TRBJ1-1 and V is TRBV24-1; a possible D gene is TRBD1 (6 bases). In DNA form, the CDR3 reads TGTGCCACCAGTGCCCCCACAGGGCCCGCTTTCTTT. This sequence encodes CATSAPTGPAFF.